Following are 13 T cell receptor beta chains from one sample sequenced in a study of CD8 T cells in cerebrospinal fluid in Alzheimer's disease. TCRdb reworked the 10x single-cell sequencing reads into one entry per CDR3 protein, no DNA. This sample's clone table lists about 1,200 distinct CDR3 sequences. The sample comprised cerebrospinal fluid. The origin of the receptors is a human donor with Alzheimer's disease.

Judged by frequency, this clonotype is large. V is TRBV7-8 and J is TRBJ2-7; there is no DNA to check the TCRdb D call of TRBD2. Germline-derived CDR1 and CDR2 are SGHVS and FQNEAQ. The CDR3 loop spans 17 amino acids. The CDR3 sequence: CASSLGVPAGGEYEQYF.

This clonotype is classed as medium-sized by frequency. The chain recombines TRBV7-3 with TRBJ2-2; TCRdb reports TRBD2, a call that lacks DNA to check it against. There are 16 residues in the CDR3. CDR1 SGHTA and CDR2 FQGTGA come from the germline V gene. The chain's CDR3 is CASSALAGDGVGELFF. The whole variable domain, filled in from reference TRBV7-3 and TRBJ2-2, reads GAGVSQTPSNKVTEKGKYVELRCDPISGHTALYWYRQSLGQGPEFLIYFQGTGAADDSGLPNDRFFAVRPEGSVSTLKIQRTERGDSAVYLCASSALAGDGVGELFFGEGSRLTVL.

This clonotype is classed as medium-sized (0.01 to 0.1%) by frequency. The V gene is TRBV5-1, the J gene TRBJ2-5; TCRdb selects TRBD2, and the lack of DNA leaves this call unchecked. Germline values: CDR1 SGHRS, CDR2 YFSETQ. The CDR3 is 14 residues long. CDR3 residues: CASSTGLASETQYF. Together with reference TRBV5-1 and TRBJ2-5, the CDR3 gives the full variable domain: KAGVTQTPRYLIKTRGQQVTLSCSPISGHRSVSWYQQTPGQGLQFLFEYFSETQRNKGNFPGRFSGRQFSNSRSEMNVSTLELGDSALYLCASSTGLASETQYFGPGTRLLVL.

This chain joins TRBV15 and TRBJ2-4; without DNA, the TCRdb call of TRBD1 cannot be checked. The germline V gene has CDR1 LNHNV and CDR2 YYDKDF (reference sequence). CDR3 length: 19 residues. The CDR3 here is CATTSTGSQGAGAKNIQYF.

Considering frequency, this clonotype is medium-sized (0.01 to 0.1%). This sequence joins TRBV7-9 and TRBJ2-3; TCRdb returns TRBD2, unconfirmable since there is no DNA. This CDR3 is built from 16 residues. Germline V lookup: CDR1 SEHNR, CDR2 FQNEAQ (reference sequence). CDR3 region: CASSTGLAGVADTQYF. Looking up the rest from reference TRBV7-9 and TRBJ2-3 gives the full variable domain: DTGVSQNPRHKITKRGQNVTFRCDPISEHNRLYWYRQTLGQGPEFLTYFQNEAQLEKSRLLSDRFSAERPKGSFSTLEIQRTEQGDSAMYLCASSTGLAGVADTQYFGPGTRLTVL.

This clonotype registers medium-sized by frequency. CDR3 loop: CASSPTSGGAETQYF. This chain uses TRBV7-9 with TRBJ2-5; the TCRdb D gene call, TRBD2, has no DNA to confirm it. This CDR3 is 15 amino acids long. The germline gives CDR1 SEHNR, CDR2 FQNEAQ (reference sequence).

According to its frequency, this clonotype is medium-sized (0.01 to 0.1%). This chain connects TRBV20-1 to TRBJ1-2; checking the TCRdb D call of TRBD1 is not possible without DNA. Germline V gene sequence: CDR1 DFQATT, CDR2 SNEGSKA (reference sequence). CDR3 size: 14 residues. The CDR3 sequence: CSAREGARSYGYTF.

This clonotype is labeled large based on frequency. The chain has TRBV9 and TRBJ1-2. This CDR3 comprises 11 residues. Germline V gene lookup returns CDR1 SGDLS and CDR2 YYNGEE. The CDR3 sequence is CASSLDRGYTF.

V gene TRBV6-5 combines with J gene TRBJ1-6; TCRdb picks TRBD1, but there is no DNA to check that call. This CDR3 spans 16 amino acids. The V gene's germline CDR1 is MNHEY and CDR2 SVGAGI. CDR3 sequence reads: CASSRPGVRINSPLHF.

This clonotype is identified as medium-sized (0.01 to 0.1%) from frequency. The chain uses TRBV2 and TRBJ2-3; TCRdb's assignment of TRBD2 cannot be checked, as there is no DNA. Per the germline V gene, CDR1 is SNHLY and CDR2 is FYNNEI. This CDR3 comprises 18 residues. CDR3 region: CASSEEGLAGDFLDTQYF.

This clonotype is called medium-sized based on its frequency. J is TRBJ2-2 and V is TRBV5-1. This CDR3 spans 13 amino acids. Germline V gene data show CDR1 as SGHRS and CDR2 as YFSETQ. The CDR3 region is CASSLDYTGELFF.

By frequency, this clonotype is medium-sized (0.01 to 0.1%). The chain employs TRBV3-1 and TRBJ1-4; TCRdb reports TRBD1, a call that lacks DNA to check it against. From germline, CDR1 is LGHDT and CDR2 YNNKEL (reference sequence). This CDR3 region has 14 residues. CDR3 sequence: CASSQAGAREKLFF.

V usage is TRBV5-1 and J usage is TRBJ2-7; TCRdb indicates TRBD1, and absent DNA this call remains unverified. Per germline, CDR1 SGHRS and CDR2 YFSETQ. This CDR3 has 15 amino acids. The CDR3 here is CASSLVGTGGIEQYF.